The sequence of this T cell receptor (beta chain) was determined in a study of T-cell reconstitution after alpha-beta-depleted transplantation in children. CDR1 MNHEY and CDR2 SMNVEV come from the germline V gene (reference sequence). The V segment lost 6 bases and the J segment 5 bases; nucleotides outside the gene matches: 18. CDR3 size: 18 residues. Construction of the TCRbeta library involved unique molecular identifiers. TCRdb redid the calling of the PCR reads with MiXCR, one entry per CDR3 protein. The sample records about 610,000 distinct CDR3 sequences, roughly 27% being singletons. Only a few counts were recorded for this clonotype.

The rearrangement joins TRBV27 to TRBJ2-3, with 9 positions matching TRBD2. The clonotype was recovered from a boy under two years old with Wiskott-Aldrich syndrome, due to receive a stem cell transplant. Specimen: PBMCs, collected before TCRalphabeta/CD19-depleted stem cell transplant. This chain's CDR3 is CASSIRAGGRVVIDTQYF. CDR3 nucleotides: TGTGCCAGCAGCATCCGAGCGGGAGGACGGGTGGTTATAGATACGCAGTATTTT.